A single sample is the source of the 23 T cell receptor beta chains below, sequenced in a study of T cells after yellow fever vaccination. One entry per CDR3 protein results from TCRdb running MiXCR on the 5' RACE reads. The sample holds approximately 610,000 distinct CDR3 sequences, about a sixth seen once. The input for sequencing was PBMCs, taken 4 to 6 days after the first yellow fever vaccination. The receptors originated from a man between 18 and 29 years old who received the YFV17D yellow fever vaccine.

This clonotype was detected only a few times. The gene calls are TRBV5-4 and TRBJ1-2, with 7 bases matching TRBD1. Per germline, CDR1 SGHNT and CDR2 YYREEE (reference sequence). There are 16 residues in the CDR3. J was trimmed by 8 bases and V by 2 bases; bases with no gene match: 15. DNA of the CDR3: TGTGCCAGCAGCTTCAGGGGGGTCCCTACCTCGGGCGGCTACACCTTC. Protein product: CASSFRGVPTSGGYTF.

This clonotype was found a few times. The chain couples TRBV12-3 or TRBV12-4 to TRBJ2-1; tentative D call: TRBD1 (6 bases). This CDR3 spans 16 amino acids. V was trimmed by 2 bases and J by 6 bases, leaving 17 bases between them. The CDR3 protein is CASSLHRDTPSNEQFF. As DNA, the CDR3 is TGTGCCAGCAGTTTACACCGGGACACGCCCAGCAATGAGCAGTTCTTC.

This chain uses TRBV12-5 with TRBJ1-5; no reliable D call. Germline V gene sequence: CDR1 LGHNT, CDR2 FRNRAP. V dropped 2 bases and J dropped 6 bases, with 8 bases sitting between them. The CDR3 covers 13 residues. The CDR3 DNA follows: TGTGCTAGTGGTTTGTCCCTTGTTCAGCCCCAGCATTTT. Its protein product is CASGLSLVQPQHF.

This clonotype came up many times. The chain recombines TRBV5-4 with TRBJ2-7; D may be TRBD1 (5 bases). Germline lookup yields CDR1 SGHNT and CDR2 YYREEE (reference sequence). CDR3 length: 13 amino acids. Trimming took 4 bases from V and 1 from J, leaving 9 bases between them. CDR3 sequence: CASSADSSYEQYF. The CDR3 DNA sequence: TGTGCCAGCAGCGCCGACAGTTCCTACGAGCAGTACTTC.

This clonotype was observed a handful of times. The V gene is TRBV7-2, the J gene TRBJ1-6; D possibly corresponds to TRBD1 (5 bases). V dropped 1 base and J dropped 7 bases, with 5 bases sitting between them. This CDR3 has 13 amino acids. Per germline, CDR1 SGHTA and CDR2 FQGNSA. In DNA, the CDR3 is TGTGCCAGCAGCTTAGGGACAAATTCACCCCTCCACTTT. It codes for CASSLGTNSPLHF.

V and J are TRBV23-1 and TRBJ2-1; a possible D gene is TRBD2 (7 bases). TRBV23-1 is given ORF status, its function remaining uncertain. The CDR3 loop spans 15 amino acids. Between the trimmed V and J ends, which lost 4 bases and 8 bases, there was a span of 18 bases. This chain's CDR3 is CASSPRDREGDEQFF. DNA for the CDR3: TGCGCCAGCAGTCCACGGGATAGGGAGGGGGATGAGCAGTTCTTC.

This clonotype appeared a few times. The CDR3 is CASSEGSSGANVLTF. The CDR3, as DNA: TGTGCCAGCAGTGAAGGTTCATCTGGGGCCAACGTCCTGACTTTC. The chain uses TRBV2 and TRBJ2-6; D gene ambiguous. This CDR3 spans 15 amino acids. V was pared by 1 base and J by 1 base, with 5 bases between. CDR1 and CDR2 (germline): SNHLY, FYNNEI.

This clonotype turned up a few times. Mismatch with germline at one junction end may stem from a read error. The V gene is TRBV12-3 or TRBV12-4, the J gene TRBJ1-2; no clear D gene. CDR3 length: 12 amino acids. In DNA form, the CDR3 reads TGTGCCAGCAGTTTGGATGACTATCGCTACACCTTC. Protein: CASSLDDYRYTF.

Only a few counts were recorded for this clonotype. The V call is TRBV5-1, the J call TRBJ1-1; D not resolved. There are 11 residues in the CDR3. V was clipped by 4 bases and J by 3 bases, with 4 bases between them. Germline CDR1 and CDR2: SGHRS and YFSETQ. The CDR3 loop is CASSSDTEAFF. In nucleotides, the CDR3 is TGCGCCAGCAGCAGCGACACTGAAGCTTTCTTT. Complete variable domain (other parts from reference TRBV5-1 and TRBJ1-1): KAGVTQTPRYLIKTRGQQVTLSCSPISGHRSVSWYQQTPGQGLQFLFEYFSETQRNKGNFPGRFSGRQFSNSRSEMNVSTLELGDSALYLCASSSDTEAFFGQGTRLTVV.

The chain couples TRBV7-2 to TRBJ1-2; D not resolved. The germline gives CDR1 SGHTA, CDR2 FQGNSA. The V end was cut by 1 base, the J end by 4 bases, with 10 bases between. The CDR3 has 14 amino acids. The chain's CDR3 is CASSLGFGSYGYTF. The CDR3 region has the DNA TGTGCCAGCAGCTTAGGGTTTGGCAGCTATGGCTACACCTTC.

The CDR3 bases are TGTGCCAGCAGTTTCCTGTTAGGGAAGATGAATACGCAGTATTTT. Translation: CASSFLLGKMNTQYF. The rearrangement uses TRBV28 and TRBJ2-3; the D is unclear. This CDR3 has 15 amino acids. V was pared by 3 bases and J by 7 bases, with 17 bases between. Germline CDR1 and CDR2: MDHEN and SYDVKM.

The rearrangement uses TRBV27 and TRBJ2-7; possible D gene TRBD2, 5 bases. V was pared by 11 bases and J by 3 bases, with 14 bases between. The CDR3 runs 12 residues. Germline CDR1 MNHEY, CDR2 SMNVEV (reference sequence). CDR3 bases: TGTGCCTCGGCCGAGGGCGGCTACGAGCAGTACTTC. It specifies CASAEGGYEQYF.

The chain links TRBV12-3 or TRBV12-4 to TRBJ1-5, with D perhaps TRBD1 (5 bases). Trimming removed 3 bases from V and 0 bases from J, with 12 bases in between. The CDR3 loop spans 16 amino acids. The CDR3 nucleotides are TGTGCCAGCAGTTTTGAAGGGGCTCTTAGCAATCAGCCCCAGCATTTT. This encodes CASSFEGALSNQPQHF.

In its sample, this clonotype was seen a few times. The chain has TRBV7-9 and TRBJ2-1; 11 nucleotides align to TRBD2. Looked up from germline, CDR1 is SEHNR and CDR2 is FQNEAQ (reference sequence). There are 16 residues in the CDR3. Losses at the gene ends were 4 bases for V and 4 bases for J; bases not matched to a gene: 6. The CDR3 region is CASSSRLAGRYNEQFF. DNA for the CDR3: TGTGCCAGCAGCTCCCGACTAGCGGGGCGTTACAATGAGCAGTTCTTC.

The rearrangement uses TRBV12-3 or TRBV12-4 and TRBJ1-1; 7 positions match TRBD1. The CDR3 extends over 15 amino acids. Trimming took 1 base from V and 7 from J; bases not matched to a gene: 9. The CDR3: CASSLGPPRDSEAFF. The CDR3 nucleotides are TGTGCCAGCAGTTTAGGTCCCCCCCGGGACAGTGAAGCTTTCTTT.

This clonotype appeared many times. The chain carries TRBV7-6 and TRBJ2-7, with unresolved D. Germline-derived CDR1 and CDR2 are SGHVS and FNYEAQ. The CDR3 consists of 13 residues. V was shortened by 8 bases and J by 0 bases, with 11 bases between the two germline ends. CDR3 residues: CASGTLSSYEQYF. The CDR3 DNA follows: TGTGCCAGCGGAACTCTAAGCTCCTACGAGCAGTACTTC. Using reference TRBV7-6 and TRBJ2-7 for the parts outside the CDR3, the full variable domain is GAGVSQSPRYKVTKRGQDVALRCDPISGHVSLYWYRQALGQGPEFLTYFNYEAQQDKSGLPNDRFSAERPEGSISTLTIQRTEQRDSAMYRCASGTLSSYEQYFGPGTRLTVT.

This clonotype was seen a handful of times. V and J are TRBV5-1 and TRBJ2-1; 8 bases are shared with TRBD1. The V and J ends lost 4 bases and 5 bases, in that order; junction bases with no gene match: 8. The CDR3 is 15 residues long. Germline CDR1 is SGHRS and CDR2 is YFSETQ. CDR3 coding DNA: TGCGCCAGCAGCATTCAGGGGGCTGGAAACAATGAGCAGTTCTTC. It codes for CASSIQGAGNNEQFF.

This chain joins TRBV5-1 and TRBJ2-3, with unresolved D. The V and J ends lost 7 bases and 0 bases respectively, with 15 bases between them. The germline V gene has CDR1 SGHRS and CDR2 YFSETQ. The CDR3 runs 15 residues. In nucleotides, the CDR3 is TGCGCCAGCCAAAGTCGGGCCGGTAGCACAGATACGCAGTATTTT. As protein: CASQSRAGSTDTQYF.

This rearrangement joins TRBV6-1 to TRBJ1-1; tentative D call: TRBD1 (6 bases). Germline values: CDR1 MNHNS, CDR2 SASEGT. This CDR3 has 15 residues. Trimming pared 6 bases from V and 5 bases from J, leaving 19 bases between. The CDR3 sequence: CASSFGQTRRTEAFF. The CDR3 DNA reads TGTGCCAGCAGCTTTGGACAGACCCGTCGAACTGAAGCTTTCTTT.

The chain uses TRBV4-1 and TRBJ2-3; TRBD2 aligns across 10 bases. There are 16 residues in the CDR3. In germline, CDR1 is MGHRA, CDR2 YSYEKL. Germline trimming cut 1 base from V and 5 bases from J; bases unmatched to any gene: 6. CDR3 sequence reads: CASSQGTAGGRDTQYF. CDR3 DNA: TGCGCCAGCAGCCAAGGAACAGCGGGGGGGCGAGATACGCAGTATTTT.

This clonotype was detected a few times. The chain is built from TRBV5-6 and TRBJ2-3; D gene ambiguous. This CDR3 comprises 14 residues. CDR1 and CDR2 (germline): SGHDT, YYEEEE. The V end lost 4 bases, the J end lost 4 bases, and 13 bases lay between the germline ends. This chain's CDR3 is CASSRWSVPDTQYF. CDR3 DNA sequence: TGTGCCAGCAGCAGGTGGAGCGTACCAGATACGCAGTATTTT.

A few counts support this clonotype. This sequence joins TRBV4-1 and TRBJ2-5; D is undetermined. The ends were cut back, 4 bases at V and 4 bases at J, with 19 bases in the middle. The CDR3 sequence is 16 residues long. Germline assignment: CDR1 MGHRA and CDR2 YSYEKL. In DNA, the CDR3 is TGCGCCAGCAGCCGGCCCAGCGAAAACGGGCGAGAGACCCAGTACTTC. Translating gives CASSRPSENGRETQYF.

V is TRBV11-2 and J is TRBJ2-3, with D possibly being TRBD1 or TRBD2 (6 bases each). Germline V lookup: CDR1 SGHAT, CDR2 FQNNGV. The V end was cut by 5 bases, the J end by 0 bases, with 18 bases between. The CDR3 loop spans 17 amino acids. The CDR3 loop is CASSPWVRGPSTDTQYF. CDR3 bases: TGTGCCAGCAGCCCGTGGGTTCGGGGGCCGAGCACAGATACGCAGTATTTT. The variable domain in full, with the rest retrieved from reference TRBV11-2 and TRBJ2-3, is EAGVAQSPRYKIIEKRQSVAFWCNPISGHATLYWYQQILGQGPKLLIQFQNNGVVDDSQLPKDRFSAERLKGVDSTLKIQPAKLEDSAVYLCASSPWVRGPSTDTQYFGPGTRLTVL.